This T cell receptor (beta chain) was captured by sequencing in a study of spatial heterogeneity in lung cancer. This clonotype was observed at least ten times. Every TCR cDNA molecule bore its own unique molecular identifier. TCRdb re-called the 5' RACE reads with MiXCR, one entry per CDR3 protein. This sample yields around 25,000 distinct CDR3 sequences, of which around 13% are seen a single time; about a quarter belongs to the top ten. Time point described: sample taken at primary tumor resection. Sequencing was performed on whole RNA extracted from tumor and nontumor lung tissue, or from frozen PBMC, and the material was left unsorted. The specimen comprised PBMCs, sampled at surgery. The TCR was taken from a female donor with early-stage non-small cell lung cancer.

CDR3 amino acids: CASRNPSSVTYEQYF. In DNA, the CDR3 is TGTGCCAGCAGGAACCCGTCTAGCGTTACCTACGAGCAGTACTTC. The chain combines TRBV6-2 or TRBV6-3 with TRBJ2-7, with D tentatively TRBD2 (6 bases). The germline V gene has CDR1 MNHEY and CDR2 SVGEGT. The CDR3 runs 15 residues. V lost 6 bases and J lost 2, with 17 bases in between.